The next 17 T cell receptor beta chains were all read from a single sample in a study of T cell repertoires in ileal Crohn's disease. The table came from immunoSEQ multiplex PCR; TCRdb's copy has only in-frame clones and leaves some out. Here the sample spans approximately 15,000 clones, around 80% being singletons. Sequencing used ileal tissue. The receptors were sampled from an adult with Crohn's disease.

The chain carries TRBV10-3 and TRBJ1-5; 7 positions match TRBD1. The CDR3 loop spans 14 amino acids. From germline, CDR1 is ENHRY and CDR2 SYGVKD. With V trimmed by 6 bases and J by 5 bases, 7 bases remained unmatched. The CDR3 spells CAIREGQGDQPQHF. The CDR3 DNA sequence: TGTGCCATCAGGGAGGGGCAGGGGGATCAGCCCCAGCATTTT.

This CDR3 reads CARSLVGPSRSNNQPQHF. The CDR3, as DNA: TGTGCCAGAAGCTTGGTTGGGCCTAGCAGGTCGAACAATCAGCCCCAGCATTTT. The rearrangement uses TRBV5-3 and TRBJ1-5; D is unclear. TRBV5-3 is an ORF for which the function is uncertain. With 0 bases removed from V and 3 bases from J, the gap between germline ends came to 19 bases. This CDR3 comprises 18 residues.

The genes are TRBV7-2 and TRBJ2-4; possible D gene TRBD1, 5 bases. There are 16 residues in the CDR3. Germline values: CDR1 SGHTA, CDR2 FQGNSA. The V end was cut by 0 bases, the J end by 9 bases, with 18 bases between. DNA for the CDR3: TGTGCCAGCAGCTTAGCCCCCCGACAGTATCCTACCATTCAGTACTTC. Protein product: CASSLAPRQYPTIQYF.

V is TRBV30 and J is TRBJ1-6, with D unresolved. V gave up 3 bases and J gave up 7 bases, with 4 bases separating them. The germline gives CDR1 GTSNPN, CDR2 SVGIG (reference sequence). This CDR3 has 11 residues. The CDR3 loop is CAWSSNSPLHF. The CDR3 DNA is TGTGCCTGGAGCTCGAATTCACCCCTCCACTTT.

V gene TRBV28 combines with J gene TRBJ1-5, with D possibly being TRBD1 (5 bases). V was trimmed by 5 bases and J by 3 bases, leaving 23 bases between them. This CDR3 is built from 18 residues. Germline V gives CDR1 MDHEN, CDR2 SYDVKM. In DNA, the CDR3 is TGTGCCAGCAGTCCCCGCTCCAAAACCGACAGATTCAATCAGCCCCAGCATTTT. Translated: CASSPRSKTDRFNQPQHF.

The chain is built from TRBV7-9 and TRBJ2-2; TRBD2 might be the D (5 bases). CDR1 is SEHNR, CDR2 FQNEAQ, per germline (reference sequence). The CDR3 is 14 residues long. The V end lost 2 bases, the J end lost 6 bases, and 10 bases lay between the germline ends. The CDR3 DNA reads as TGTGCCAGCAGCTTATACGGGGATGCCGGGGAGCTGTTTTTT. This encodes CASSLYGDAGELFF. Drawing the rest from reference TRBV7-9 and TRBJ2-2, the complete variable domain is DTGVSQNPRHKITKRGQNVTFRCDPISEHNRLYWYRQTLGQGPEFLTYFQNEAQLEKSRLLSDRFSAERPKGSFSTLEIQRTEQGDSAMYLCASSLYGDAGELFFGEGSRLTVL.

This sequence joins TRBV19 and TRBJ1-1, with 9 bases aligning to TRBD1. The CDR3 loop spans 14 amino acids. V was clipped by 8 bases and J by 3 bases; unmatched bases: 7. Germline loops: CDR1 LNHDA, CDR2 SQIVND (reference sequence). The CDR3 nucleotides are TGTGCCAGTCGACCGGGACAGGGACACACTGAAGCTTTCTTT. Residues: CASRPGQGHTEAFF.

This chain joins TRBV5-6 and TRBJ2-7, with a possible D match to TRBD1 (6 bases). V shed 2 bases and J shed 0 bases, with 12 bases lying between them. CDR3 length: 15 residues. Per germline, CDR1 SGHDT and CDR2 YYEEEE. As DNA, the CDR3 is TGTGCCAGCAGCTTAGAAGGACAGCCCTCCTACGAGCAGTACTTC. As protein: CASSLEGQPSYEQYF.

V usage is TRBV29-1 and J usage is TRBJ2-7; TRBD2 matches at 14 bases. This CDR3 comprises 16 residues. V dropped 4 bases and J dropped 3; count of bases not matched to a gene: 8. The germline V gene has CDR1 SQVTM and CDR2 ANQGSEA. CDR3 in DNA: TGCAGCGTTGTGCCGACCGGGACTAGCGGGGGCTACGAGCAGTACTTC. Protein product: CSVVPTGTSGGYEQYF.

This CDR3 is CASSWRTDATNEKLFF. The CDR3 nucleotides are TGTGCCAGCAGCTGGAGGACAGATGCAACTAATGAAAAACTGTTTTTT. V is TRBV7-9 and J is TRBJ1-4; the D gene is possibly TRBD1 (6 bases). The CDR3 has 16 residues. Germline lookup yields CDR1 SEHNR and CDR2 FQNEAQ (reference sequence). The ends were cut back, 4 bases at V and 0 bases at J, with 12 bases in the middle.

This clone appeared a single time. The chain's CDR3 is CASSLGSTSGSANEQFF. CDR3 nucleotides: TGCGCCAGCAGCTTGGGGTCGACTAGCGGGAGCGCCAATGAGCAGTTCTTC. The chain combines TRBV5-1 with TRBJ2-1; 12 nucleotides agree with TRBD2. This CDR3 has 17 residues. In germline, CDR1 is SGHRS, CDR2 YFSETQ. With V trimmed by 0 bases and J by 6 bases, 7 bases remained unmatched.

The chain employs TRBV5-8 and TRBJ2-7; 8 bases match TRBD2. This CDR3 comprises 13 residues. Germline lookup yields CDR1 SGHTS and CDR2 YDEGEE. Unmatched junction bases numbered 7, after V lost 4 bases and J lost 7 bases. The CDR3 sequence is CASSHGGAEEQYF. The CDR3 coding sequence is TGTGCCAGCAGCCACGGGGGGGCGGAGGAGCAGTACTTC.

For the CDR3, the DNA is TGTGCCGGCGGACAGGGGCTCGGTCAGCCCCAGCATTTT. It yields the protein CAGGQGLGQPQHF. This chain joins TRBV30 and TRBJ1-5, with TRBD1 matching 9 bases. The length of the CDR3 is 13 residues. V shed 8 bases, J shed 6 bases, and the junction held 8 bases outside the gene matches. CDR1 is GTSNPN and CDR2 is SVGIG in the germline V gene (reference sequence).

The rearrangement links TRBV5-1 to TRBJ2-1, with a tentative D call TRBD2 (6 bases). Germline V lookup: CDR1 SGHRS, CDR2 YFSETQ. CDR3 length equals 15 residues. V was pared by 4 bases and J by 3 bases, with 14 bases between. This chain's CDR3 is CASSVRDFNYNEQFF. For the CDR3, the DNA is TGCGCCAGCAGCGTTAGGGACTTTAACTACAATGAGCAGTTCTTC.

V is TRBV9 and J is TRBJ1-2; 7 positions match TRBD1. Germline V CDR1 and CDR2: SGDLS, YYNGEE. CDR3 length: 15 amino acids. The J segment lost 0 bases and the V segment lost 3 bases, leaving 5 bases of the junction unmatched. Written as DNA, the CDR3 is TGTGCCAGCAGCGCTTGGGACAGCCCTAACTATGGCTACACCTTC. Protein: CASSAWDSPNYGYTF.

Of note for this clone: One end of the junction does not line up with germline, which may come from a read error. The chain uses TRBV11-2 and TRBJ2-7; no reliable D call. Germline loops: CDR1 SGHAT, CDR2 FQNNGV. CDR3 length equals 15 residues. The chain's CDR3 is CASRLWSQSSYEQYF. CDR3 coding DNA: TGTGCCAGCCGCTTGTGGAGCCAAAGCTCCTACGAGCAGTACTTC.

The chain joins TRBV11-3 to TRBJ2-2; the D gene is possibly TRBD1 (6 bases). V lost 5 bases, J lost 6 bases, and 13 bases lay in between. CDR1 is SGHNT, CDR2 YENEEA, per germline. The CDR3 spans 14 residues. This CDR3 reads CASSAGEISGELFF. CDR3 nucleotide sequence: TGTGCCAGCAGCGCAGGGGAGATCTCCGGGGAGCTGTTTTTT.